The clone carrying this TCR beta chain came up many times. TCRdb redid the calling of the 5' RACE reads with MiXCR, one entry per CDR3 protein. Here the sample spans tens of thousands of distinct CDR3 sequences, approximately 6.8% being singletons. This sample stems from a study of spatial heterogeneity in lung cancer. The overall study: The average count in raw reads for each unique TCR and UMI combination exceeded nine appearances.

This CDR3 contains 14 residues. The trim removed 0 bases at V and 6 bases at J, leaving 3 bases unmatched. The germline V gene has CDR1 LGHNA and CDR2 YNFKEQ. The time point was: sample taken at primary tumor resection. The authors sequenced whole RNA from tumor, nontumor lung or frozen PBMC without sorting. This TCR was sampled from a female donor with early-stage non-small cell lung cancer. Here the sequenced sample was PBMCs, taken at surgery. This rearrangement joins TRBV4-2 to TRBJ2-3, with 7 positions matching TRBD2. The CDR3 spells CASSQERGMDTQYF. The CDR3 region has the DNA TGTGCCAGCAGCCAAGAGCGGGGGATGGATACGCAGTATTTT.